What follows are 9 T cell receptor beta chains derived from one specimen sequenced in a study of blood T cell repertoires in COVID-19. Clones were sequenced by immunoSEQ multiplex PCR, and TCRdb holds only the in-frame ones, with some missing. Of around 70,000 clones in the sample, around 83% were seen once. Sequenced sample: peripheral blood. The receptors stem from a man aged 80 or over with acute or convalescent COVID-19.

This sequence joins TRBV12-3 or TRBV12-4 and TRBJ1-5; no definite D call. There are 13 residues in the CDR3. The V end lost 3 bases, the J end lost 4 bases, and 7 bases lay between the germline ends. This chain's CDR3 is CASSFNSNQPQHF. CDR3 bases: TGTGCCAGCAGTTTTAACTCTAATCAGCCCCAGCATTTT.

The rearrangement joins TRBV28 to TRBJ1-5, with 7 bases aligning to TRBD1. In germline, CDR1 is MDHEN, CDR2 SYDVKM. This CDR3 comprises 17 residues. The V segment lost 3 bases and the J segment 0 bases; nucleotides outside the gene matches: 8. The CDR3 sequence is CASSLAGTAFSNQPQHF. The CDR3 nucleotides read TGTGCCAGCAGTTTGGCAGGGACAGCCTTTAGCAATCAGCCCCAGCATTTT.

This rearrangement joins TRBV25-1 to TRBJ1-6; 7 nucleotides agree with TRBD1. The V segment lost 6 bases and the J segment 9 bases; nucleotides outside the gene matches: 8. Germline CDR1 and CDR2: MGHDK and SYGVNS. The CDR3 contains 14 residues. The CDR3 spells CASSVTGVLSPLHF. Here the CDR3 DNA reads TGTGCCAGCAGCGTCACAGGGGTACTTTCACCCCTCCACTTT. Full variable domain (rest looked up from reference TRBV25-1 and TRBJ1-6): EADIYQTPRYLVIGTGKKITLECSQTMGHDKMYWYQQDPGMELHLIHYSYGVNSTEKGDLSSESTVSRIRTEHFPLTLESARPSHTSQYLCASSVTGVLSPLHFGNGTRLTVT.

The CDR3 sequence: CASSFPPSGGGSTDTQYF. In DNA form, the CDR3 reads TGCGCCAGCAGCTTCCCTCCCAGCGGGGGGGGGAGCACAGATACGCAGTATTTT. This chain uses TRBV5-1 with TRBJ2-3; 10 bases map to TRBD2. The CDR3 covers 18 residues. Germline CDR1 SGHRS, CDR2 YFSETQ. With 2 bases clipped from V and 0 bases from J, the junction kept 9 bases outside the gene matches.

This chain joins TRBV15 and TRBJ2-2; 8 nucleotides match TRBD2. The CDR3 has 17 residues. Germline V gene lookup returns CDR1 LNHNV and CDR2 YYDKDF (reference sequence). After removal of 0 bases from V and 5 bases from J, the junction contained 8 bases not matched to a gene. CDR3 sequence: CATSRDRLALLTGELFF. The CDR3 DNA is TGTGCCACCAGCAGAGACCGACTAGCGCTATTAACCGGGGAGCTGTTTTTT. Complete variable domain (other parts from reference TRBV15 and TRBJ2-2): DAMVIQNPRYQVTQFGKPVTLSCSQTLNHNVMYWYQQKSSQAPKLLFHYYDKDFNNEADTPDNFQSRRPNTSFCFLDIRSPGLGDTAMYLCATSRDRLALLTGELFFGEGSRLTVL.

This chain links TRBV5-6 with TRBJ1-2; 8 nucleotides align to TRBD1. CDR3 size: 15 residues. The ends lost 4 bases at V and 8 bases at J; junction bases unmatched: 13. Per the germline V gene, CDR1 is SGHDT and CDR2 is YYEEEE. The CDR3 is CASSTPKTGDIGYTF. The CDR3, as DNA: TGTGCCAGCAGCACCCCTAAGACAGGGGATATCGGCTACACCTTC.

The V gene is TRBV28, the J gene TRBJ1-2; 7 bases line up with TRBD1. Germline V lookup: CDR1 MDHEN, CDR2 SYDVKM. V lost 4 bases and J lost 4; bases outside the gene matches: 6. CDR3 length equals 14 residues. CDR3 in amino acids: CASSSGQEAYGYTF. As DNA, the CDR3 is TGTGCCAGCAGTTCAGGACAGGAGGCCTATGGCTACACCTTC.

V usage is TRBV5-6 and J usage is TRBJ2-4; D unresolved. The CDR3 covers 11 residues. Germline-derived CDR1 and CDR2 are SGHDT and YYEEEE. V lost 5 bases, J lost 7 bases, and 7 bases lay in between. CDR3 residues: CASSLGNIQYF. Written as DNA, the CDR3 is TGTGCCAGCAGTCTCGGGAACATTCAGTACTTC.

This chain joins TRBV5-1 and TRBJ1-6, with TRBD1 as a possible D gene (6 bases). Trimming stripped 6 bases from V and 7 bases from J, with 14 bases between. The germline V gene encodes CDR1 SGHRS and CDR2 YFSETQ. The CDR3 is made up of 14 amino acids. The CDR3 loop is CASKVGQPNSPLHF. Here the CDR3 DNA reads TGCGCCAGCAAAGTCGGACAGCCGAATTCACCCCTCCACTTT.